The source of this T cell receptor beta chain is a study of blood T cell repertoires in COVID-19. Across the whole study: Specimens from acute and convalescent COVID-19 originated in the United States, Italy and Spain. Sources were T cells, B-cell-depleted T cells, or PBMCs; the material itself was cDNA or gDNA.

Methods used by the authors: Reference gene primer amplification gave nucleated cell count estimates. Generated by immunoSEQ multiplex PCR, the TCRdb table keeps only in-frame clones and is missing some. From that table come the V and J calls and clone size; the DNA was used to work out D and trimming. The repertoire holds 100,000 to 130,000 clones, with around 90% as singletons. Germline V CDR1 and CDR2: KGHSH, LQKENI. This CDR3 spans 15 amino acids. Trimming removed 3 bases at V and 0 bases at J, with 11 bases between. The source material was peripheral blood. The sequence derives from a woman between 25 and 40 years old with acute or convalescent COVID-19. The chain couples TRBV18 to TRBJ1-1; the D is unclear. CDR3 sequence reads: CASSPERVLNTEAFF. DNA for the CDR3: TGTGCCAGCTCACCCGAGCGGGTGCTGAACACTGAAGCTTTCTTT.